The 10 T cell receptor beta chains given below trace back to one sample, sequenced in a study of blood T cells in healthy people across ages. Alongside a J-beta primer mix, a sample-barcoded 5' primer served in a second PCR lasting about 6 to 12 cycles. In TCRdb, the 5' RACE reads were re-called with MiXCR into one record per CDR3 protein. Among about 1,500,000 distinct CDR3 sequences, 28% were seen once, and the ten largest hold 6.5% to 8.5%. Sequencing was carried out using blood. The receptor set was obtained from a woman in her thirties in good health.

This chain connects TRBV7-3 to TRBJ2-3; 9 bases are shared with TRBD2. The V and J ends lost 10 bases and 4 bases, in that order; junction bases with no gene match: 12. Germline V CDR1 and CDR2: SGHTA, FQGTGA. The CDR3 spans 15 residues. The DNA of the CDR3 is TGTGCCACGGAGGCGGGCGGGGGGGCTGCAGATACGCAGTATTTT. This sequence encodes CATEAGGGAADTQYF. Drawing the rest from reference TRBV7-3 and TRBJ2-3, the complete variable domain is GAGVSQTPSNKVTEKGKYVELRCDPISGHTALYWYRQSLGQGPEFLIYFQGTGAADDSGLPNDRFFAVRPEGSVSTLKIQRTERGDSAVYLCATEAGGGAADTQYFGPGTRLTVL.

This clonotype was picked up many times. This chain connects TRBV20-1 to TRBJ2-7; D not certain. This CDR3 is 13 amino acids long. CDR1 is DFQATT and CDR2 is SNEGSKA in the germline V gene (reference sequence). Trimming cost V 2 bases and J 1 base, with 9 bases left between them. DNA for the CDR3: TGCAGTGCTAGACGGCCGGAATCCTACGAGCAGTACTTC. Protein sequence: CSARRPESYEQYF.

The chain is built from TRBV15 and TRBJ1-2; D gene uncertain. The germline V gene encodes CDR1 LNHNV and CDR2 YYDKDF (reference sequence). V shed 1 base and J shed 1 base, with 10 bases lying between them. This CDR3 spans 15 amino acids. The CDR3 here is CATSRAPGYNYGYTF. CDR3 in DNA: TGTGCCACCAGCAGAGCCCCCGGATATAACTATGGCTACACCTTC.

At least ten counts were recorded for this clonotype. V usage is TRBV27 and J usage is TRBJ2-7, with 7 nucleotides matching TRBD2. This CDR3 comprises 15 residues. Germline values: CDR1 MNHEY, CDR2 SMNVEV (reference sequence). The V gene end was trimmed by 3 bases and the J gene end by 3 bases; junction bases not matched to a gene: 8. CDR3: CASSLASGDLYEQYF. The CDR3 DNA sequence: TGTGCCAGCAGTTTGGCCAGCGGGGACCTCTACGAGCAGTACTTC.

V usage is TRBV5-1 and J usage is TRBJ2-3; D is perhaps TRBD1 (6 bases). This CDR3 contains 15 residues. Trimming removed 3 bases from V and 5 bases from J, with 16 bases in between. Germline-derived CDR1 and CDR2 are SGHRS and YFSETQ. The chain's CDR3 is CASSSLDRTVDTQYF. The CDR3 DNA reads as TGCGCCAGCAGCTCCCTTGACAGGACCGTAGATACGCAGTATTTT.

For this clonotype: In this CDR3 the conserved last residue, phenylalanine or tryptophan, is missing, so a read error is likely. CDR3 nucleotides: TGCAGCGTTGGGGACCGGGAATCCTACGAGCAGTACTGC. It specifies CSVGDRESYEQYC. The V call is TRBV29-1, the J call TRBJ2-7; D possibly uses TRBD1 or TRBD2 (5 bases each). The CDR3 has 13 residues. Trimming shortened V by 4 bases and J by 1 base, and 11 bases separated the two germline ends. Per the germline V gene, CDR1 is SQVTM and CDR2 is ANQGSEA.

This clonotype was recorded a few times. The gene calls are TRBV12-3 or TRBV12-4 and TRBJ2-6; a weak D match, TRBD1 (6 bases). The CDR3 covers 15 residues. Trimming cost V 4 bases and J 2 bases, with 9 bases left between them. CDR3 bases: TGTGCCAGCAGTTCCGGGACAACTGGGGCCAACGTCCTGACTTTC. Encoded protein: CASSSGTTGANVLTF.

This clonotype was observed a handful of times. The chain joins TRBV28 to TRBJ1-5; D gene uncertain. CDR1 and CDR2 (germline): MDHEN, SYDVKM. This CDR3 is built from 16 residues. V was cut by 5 bases and J by 0 bases, with 14 bases left in between. Here the CDR3 DNA reads TGTGCCAGCAGTCCCCCTACGGATTATAGCAATCAGCCCCAGCATTTT. Translated, it gives CASSPPTDYSNQPQHF. The full variable domain, completed using reference TRBV28 and TRBJ1-5, is DVKVTQSSRYLVKRTGEKVFLECVQDMDHENMFWYRQDPGLGLRLIYFSYDVKMKEKGDIPEGYSVSREKKERFSLILESASTNQTSMYLCASSPPTDYSNQPQHFGDGTRLSIL.

V is TRBV10-3 and J is TRBJ2-3, with 7 bases fitting TRBD1. This CDR3 has 16 residues. CDR1 ENHRY and CDR2 SYGVKD come from the germline V gene. V dropped 2 bases and J dropped 0; count of bases not matched to a gene: 5. CDR3 loop: CAISEPGQASTDTQYF. DNA of the CDR3: TGTGCCATCAGTGAGCCCGGACAGGCTAGCACAGATACGCAGTATTTT.

This sequence joins TRBV24-1 and TRBJ2-4; the match to TRBD1 covers 10 bases. The J call may be mistaken, given a closer DNA end match to TRBJ2-7. From germline, CDR1 is KGHDR and CDR2 SFDVKD. The CDR3 length is 15 residues. CDR3 residues: CATSDSRDRGYEQYF. DNA of the CDR3: TGTGCCACCAGTGATTCTCGGGACAGGGGCTACGAGCAGTACTTC.